The rows below give T cell receptor beta chains drawn from one sample of a study of STAT5B mutations in CD4+ large granular lymphocyte leukemia. The table came from immunoSEQ multiplex PCR; TCRdb's copy has only in-frame clones and leaves some out. The sample has roughly 48,000 clones; around 70% are singletons. The sample taken for sequencing was CD4+ T cells from blood buffy coats. The receptor source for this set is a human donor in good health. CDR3s include the opening cysteine and the closing phenylalanine or tryptophan. Each record gives: J gene, D gene, clone size, V gene, CDR3 DNA, CDR3 protein. A D gene is named only where the DNA matches it firmly. Not all rows give a size; the values are once, few, many and, for expanded clones, a class.

j_call: TRBJ2-5; d_call: -; clone_size: -; v_call: TRBV19; cdr3_nt: TGTGCCAGTAGTATTTCAGAGACCCAGTACTTC; cdr3_aa: CASSISETQYF
j_call: TRBJ2-3; d_call: TRBD2; clone_size: -; v_call: TRBV6-6; cdr3_nt: TGTGCCAGCACTTCCGGGACTAGCGGCACAGATACGCAGTATTTT; cdr3_aa: CASTSGTSGTDTQYF
j_call: TRBJ2-2; d_call: TRBD1; clone_size: -; v_call: TRBV5-4; cdr3_nt: TGTGCCAGCAGCAGGACAGGGAACGCCACCGGGGAGCTGTTTTTT; cdr3_aa: CASSRTGNATGELFF
j_call: TRBJ2-2; d_call: -; clone_size: once; v_call: TRBV7-9; cdr3_nt: TGTGCCAGCAGCTACCCGGGACCTTCGAACACCGGGGAGCTGTTTTTT; cdr3_aa: CASSYPGPSNTGELFF
j_call: TRBJ1-6; d_call: TRBD1; clone_size: -; v_call: TRBV28; cdr3_nt: TGTGCCAGCAGTTTCGGACAGGGTGGTGGTTCACCCCTCCACTTT; cdr3_aa: CASSFGQGGGSPLHF
j_call: TRBJ1-2; d_call: -; clone_size: -; v_call: TRBV7-2; cdr3_nt: TGTGCCAGCAGCTTAACCGGGACAAACTATGGCTACACCTTC; cdr3_aa: CASSLTGTNYGYTF
j_call: TRBJ2-1; d_call: TRBD2; clone_size: -; v_call: TRBV5-1; cdr3_nt: TGCGCCAGCAGCCAAGCGGGGGAACCCTACAATGAGCAGTTCTTC; cdr3_aa: CASSQAGEPYNEQFF
j_call: TRBJ1-4; d_call: -; clone_size: few; v_call: TRBV7-9; cdr3_nt: TGTGCCAGCGGACAGCTTGAAAAACTGTTTTTT; cdr3_aa: CASGQLEKLFF
j_call: TRBJ2-4; d_call: TRBD2; clone_size: few; v_call: TRBV7-6; cdr3_nt: TGTGCCAGCAGCTTAGGGGAGGGAGAAAACATTCAGTACTTC; cdr3_aa: CASSLGEGENIQYF
j_call: TRBJ2-2; d_call: -; clone_size: few; v_call: TRBV7-3; cdr3_nt: TGTGCCAGCAGCTTAACCCACGCGAACACCGGGGAGCTGTTTTTT; cdr3_aa: CASSLTHANTGELFF
j_call: TRBJ1-2; d_call: -; clone_size: -; v_call: TRBV14; cdr3_nt: TGTGCCAGCAGCCAAAACTATGGCTACACCTTC; cdr3_aa: CASSQNYGYTF
j_call: TRBJ2-2; d_call: -; clone_size: -; v_call: TRBV7-9; cdr3_nt: TGTGCCAGCAGCTTAGGGTCAGCGAACACCGGGGAGCTGTTTTTT; cdr3_aa: CASSLGSANTGELFF
j_call: TRBJ1-2; d_call: -; clone_size: -; v_call: TRBV5-8; cdr3_nt: TGTGCCAGCAGCTTAAACCGCGACTATGGCTACACCTTC; cdr3_aa: CASSLNRDYGYTF
j_call: TRBJ2-1; d_call: -; clone_size: -; v_call: TRBV14; cdr3_nt: TGTGCCAGCAGCCAATTCCGGGGGGCCGCCTACAATGAGCAGTTCTTC; cdr3_aa: CASSQFRGAAYNEQFF
j_call: TRBJ1-2; d_call: -; clone_size: -; v_call: TRBV28; cdr3_nt: TGTGCCAGCAGTCCCCCCGATAAAGCTAACTATGGCTACACCTTC; cdr3_aa: CASSPPDKANYGYTF
j_call: TRBJ1-1; d_call: TRBD1; clone_size: -; v_call: TRBV6-5; cdr3_nt: TGTGCCAGCTCGCAGGGGGCCCGAGCTTTCTTT; cdr3_aa: CASSQGARAFF
j_call: TRBJ2-5; d_call: -; clone_size: -; v_call: TRBV2; cdr3_nt: TGTGCCTTCCGGCGAGATCGGCGGGGCAGGCTCCCCCAAGAGACCCAGTACTTC; cdr3_aa: CAFRRDRRGRLPQETQYF
j_call: TRBJ1-1; d_call: -; clone_size: once; v_call: TRBV28; cdr3_nt: TGTGCCAGCACCTCAGAGTTGAACACTGAAGCTTTCTTT; cdr3_aa: CASTSELNTEAFF
j_call: TRBJ2-3; d_call: TRBD2; clone_size: -; v_call: TRBV30; cdr3_nt: TGTGCCTGGAGTGTTGGACTAGTACCAGATACGCAGTATTTT; cdr3_aa: CAWSVGLVPDTQYF